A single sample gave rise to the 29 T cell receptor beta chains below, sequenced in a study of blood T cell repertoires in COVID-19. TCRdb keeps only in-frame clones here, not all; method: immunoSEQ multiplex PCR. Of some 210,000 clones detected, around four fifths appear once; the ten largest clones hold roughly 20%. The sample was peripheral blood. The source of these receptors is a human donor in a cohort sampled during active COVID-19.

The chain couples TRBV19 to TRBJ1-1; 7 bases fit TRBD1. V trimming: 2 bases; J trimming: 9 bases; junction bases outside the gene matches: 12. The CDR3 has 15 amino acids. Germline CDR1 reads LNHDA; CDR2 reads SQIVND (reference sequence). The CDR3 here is CASSIITGDPFQAFF. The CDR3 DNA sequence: TGTGCCAGTAGTATAATTACAGGGGACCCCTTTCAAGCTTTCTTT.

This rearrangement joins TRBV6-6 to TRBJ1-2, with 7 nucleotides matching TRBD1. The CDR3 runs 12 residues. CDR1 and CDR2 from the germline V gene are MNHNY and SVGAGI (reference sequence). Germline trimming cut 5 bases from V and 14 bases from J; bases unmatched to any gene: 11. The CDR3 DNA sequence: TGTGCCAGCAGTCTCGCCAGGGGGGTACGGACCTTC. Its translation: CASSLARGVRTF.

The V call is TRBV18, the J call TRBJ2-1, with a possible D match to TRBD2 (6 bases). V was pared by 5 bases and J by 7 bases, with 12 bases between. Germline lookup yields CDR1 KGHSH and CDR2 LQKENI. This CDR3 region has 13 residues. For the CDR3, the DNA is TGTGCCAGCTCAGCAAACCGGGGGAATGAGCAGTTCTTC. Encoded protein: CASSANRGNEQFF. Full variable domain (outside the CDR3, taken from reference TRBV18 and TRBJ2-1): NAGVMQNPRHLVRRRGQEARLRCSPMKGHSHVYWYRQLPEEGLKFMVYLQKENIIDESGMPKERFSAEFPKEGPSILRIQQVVRGDSAAYFCASSANRGNEQFFGPGTRLTVL.

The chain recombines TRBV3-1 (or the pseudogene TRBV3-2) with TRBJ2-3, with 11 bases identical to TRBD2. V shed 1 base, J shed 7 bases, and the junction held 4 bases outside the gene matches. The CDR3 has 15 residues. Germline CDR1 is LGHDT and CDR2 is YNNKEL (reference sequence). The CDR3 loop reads CASSQGGTSGNTQYF. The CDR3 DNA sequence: TGTGCCAGCAGCCAAGGGGGGACTAGCGGCAATACGCAGTATTTT.

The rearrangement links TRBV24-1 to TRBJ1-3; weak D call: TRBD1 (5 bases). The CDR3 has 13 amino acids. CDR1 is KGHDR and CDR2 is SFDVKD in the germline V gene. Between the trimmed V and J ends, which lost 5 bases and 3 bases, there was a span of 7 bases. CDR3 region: CATSAGFGNTIYF. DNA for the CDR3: TGTGCCACCAGTGCAGGGTTTGGAAACACCATATATTTT.

The CDR3, as DNA: TGTGCCAGCAGCGCAGGCTTCCACGGAGGCTACACCTTC. This translates into CASSAGFHGGYTF. The rearrangement uses TRBV12-3 or TRBV12-4 and TRBJ1-2; no definite D call. Trimming stripped 6 bases from V and 8 bases from J, with 16 bases between. The CDR3 has 13 amino acids.

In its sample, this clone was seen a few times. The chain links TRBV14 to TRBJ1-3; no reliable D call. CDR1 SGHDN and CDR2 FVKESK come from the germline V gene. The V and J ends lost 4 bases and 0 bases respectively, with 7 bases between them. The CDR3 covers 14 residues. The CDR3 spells CASSPTFSGNTIYF. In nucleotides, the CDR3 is TGTGCCAGCAGCCCTACCTTCTCTGGAAACACCATATATTTT.

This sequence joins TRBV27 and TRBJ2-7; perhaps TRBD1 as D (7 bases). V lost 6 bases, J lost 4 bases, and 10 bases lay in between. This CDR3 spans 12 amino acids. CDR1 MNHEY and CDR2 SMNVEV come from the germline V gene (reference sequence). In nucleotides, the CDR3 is TGTGCCAGCAGCCAGGGGGGTTACGAGCAGTACTTC. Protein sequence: CASSQGGYEQYF.

CDR3 sequence (DNA): TGTGCCAGCAGCCTTCGGACAGGGGCGGGAGAAAAACTGTTTTTT. Amino acids: CASSLRTGAGEKLFF. V gene TRBV3-1 (or the pseudogene TRBV3-2) combines with J gene TRBJ1-4; 9 bases are a match to TRBD1. Germline V CDR1 and CDR2: LGHDT, YNNKEL (reference sequence). Trimming cost V 4 bases and J 8 bases; bases outside gene matches: 8. This CDR3 has 15 amino acids.

As DNA, the CDR3 is TGTGCCATCAGCGACACCGGGGAGCTGTTTTTT. The encoded protein is CAISDTGELFF. The V and J genes are TRBV10-3 and TRBJ2-2; no clear D. CDR1 is ENHRY, CDR2 SYGVKD, per germline. This CDR3 has 11 residues. V was trimmed by 6 bases and J by 3 bases, leaving 2 bases between them.

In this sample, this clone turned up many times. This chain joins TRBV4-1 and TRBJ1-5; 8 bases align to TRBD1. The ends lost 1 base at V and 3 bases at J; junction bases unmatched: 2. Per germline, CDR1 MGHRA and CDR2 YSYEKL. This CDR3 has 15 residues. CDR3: CASSQVGQDNQPQHF. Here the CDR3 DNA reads TGCGCCAGCAGCCAAGTGGGACAGGACAATCAGCCCCAGCATTTT.

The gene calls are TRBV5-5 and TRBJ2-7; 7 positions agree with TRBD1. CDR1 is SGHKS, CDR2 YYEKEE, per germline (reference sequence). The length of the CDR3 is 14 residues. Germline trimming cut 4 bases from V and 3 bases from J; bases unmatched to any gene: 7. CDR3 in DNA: TGTGCCAGCAGCCTGGACAGGCCGGGCTACGAGCAGTACTTC. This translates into CASSLDRPGYEQYF.

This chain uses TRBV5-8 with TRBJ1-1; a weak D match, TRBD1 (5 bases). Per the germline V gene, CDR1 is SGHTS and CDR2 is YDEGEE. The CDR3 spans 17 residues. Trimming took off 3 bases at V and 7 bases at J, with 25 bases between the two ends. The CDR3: CASSYLGTTLLLHEAFF. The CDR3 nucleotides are TGTGCCAGCAGCTACTTGGGGACTACCCTTTTATTACATGAAGCTTTCTTT.

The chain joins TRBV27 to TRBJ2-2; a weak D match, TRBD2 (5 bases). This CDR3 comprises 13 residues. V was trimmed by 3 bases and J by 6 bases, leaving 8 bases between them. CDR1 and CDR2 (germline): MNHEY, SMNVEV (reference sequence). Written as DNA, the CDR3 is TGTGCCAGCAGTTTTATGGAGGCCGGGGAGCTGTTTTTT. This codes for CASSFMEAGELFF.

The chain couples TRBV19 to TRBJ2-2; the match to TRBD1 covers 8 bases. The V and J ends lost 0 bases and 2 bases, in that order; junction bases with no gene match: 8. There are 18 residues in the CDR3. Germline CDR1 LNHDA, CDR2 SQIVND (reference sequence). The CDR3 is CASSIDTGTGVNTGELFF. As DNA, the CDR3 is TGTGCCAGTAGTATAGATACCGGGACAGGAGTAAACACCGGGGAGCTGTTTTTT.

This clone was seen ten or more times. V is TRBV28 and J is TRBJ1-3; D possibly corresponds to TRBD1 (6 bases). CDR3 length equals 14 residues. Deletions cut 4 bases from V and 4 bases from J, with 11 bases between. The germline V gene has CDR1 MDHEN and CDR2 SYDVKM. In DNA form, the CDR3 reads TGTGCCAGCAGTTATGGGACATCAGGAAACACCATATATTTT. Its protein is CASSYGTSGNTIYF.

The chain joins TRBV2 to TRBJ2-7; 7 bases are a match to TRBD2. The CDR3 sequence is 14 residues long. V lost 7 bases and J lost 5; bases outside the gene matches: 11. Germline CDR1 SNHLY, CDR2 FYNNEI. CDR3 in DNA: TGTGCCAGCACGGAACTCAGCGGGAACAACGAGCAGTACTTC. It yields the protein CASTELSGNNEQYF.

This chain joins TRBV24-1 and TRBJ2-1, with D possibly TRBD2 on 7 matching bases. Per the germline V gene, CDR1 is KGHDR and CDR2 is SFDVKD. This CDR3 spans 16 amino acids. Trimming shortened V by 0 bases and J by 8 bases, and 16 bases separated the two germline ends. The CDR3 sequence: CATSDLRTGGRDEQFF. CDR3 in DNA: TGTGCCACCAGTGATTTGCGTACCGGGGGGCGCGATGAGCAGTTCTTC.

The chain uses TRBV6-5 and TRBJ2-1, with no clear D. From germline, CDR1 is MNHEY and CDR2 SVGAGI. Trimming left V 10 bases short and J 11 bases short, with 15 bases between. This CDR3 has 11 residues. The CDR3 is CATWARSKQFF. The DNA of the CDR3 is TGTGCCACGTGGGCCCGCTCAAAGCAGTTCTTC.

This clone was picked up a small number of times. The CDR3 protein is CAISEVRGLTYEQYF. The CDR3 DNA follows: TGTGCCATCAGTGAAGTCCGGGGACTAACCTACGAGCAGTACTTC. This chain uses TRBV10-3 with TRBJ2-7, with TRBD2 matching over 7 bases. The CDR3 is 15 residues long. The V gene end was trimmed by 3 bases and the J gene end by 2 bases; junction bases not matched to a gene: 7. Germline CDR1 ENHRY, CDR2 SYGVKD.

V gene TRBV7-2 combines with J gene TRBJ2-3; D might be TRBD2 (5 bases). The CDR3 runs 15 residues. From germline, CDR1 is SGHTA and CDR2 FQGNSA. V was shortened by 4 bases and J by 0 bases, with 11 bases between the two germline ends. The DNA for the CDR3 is TGTGCCAGCAGCTCTCGGCGGGCTAGCACAGATACGCAGTATTTT. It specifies CASSSRRASTDTQYF.

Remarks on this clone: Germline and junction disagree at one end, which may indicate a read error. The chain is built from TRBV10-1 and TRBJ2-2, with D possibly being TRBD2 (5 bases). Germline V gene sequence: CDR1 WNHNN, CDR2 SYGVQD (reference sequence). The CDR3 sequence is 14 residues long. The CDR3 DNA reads TGCGCCAGCACGGTCTCGCGTAACACCGGGGAGCTGCTTTTT. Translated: CASTVSRNTGELLF.

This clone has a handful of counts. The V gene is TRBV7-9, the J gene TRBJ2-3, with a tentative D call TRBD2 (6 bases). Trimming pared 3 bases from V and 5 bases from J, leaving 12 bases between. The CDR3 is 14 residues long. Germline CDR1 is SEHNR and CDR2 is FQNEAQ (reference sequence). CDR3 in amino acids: CASSFGTGEDTQYF. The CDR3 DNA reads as TGTGCCAGCAGCTTCGGAACGGGGGAAGATACGCAGTATTTT.

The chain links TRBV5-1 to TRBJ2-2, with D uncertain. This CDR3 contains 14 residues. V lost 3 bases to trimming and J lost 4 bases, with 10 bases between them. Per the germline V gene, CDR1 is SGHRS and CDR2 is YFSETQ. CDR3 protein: CASSSPFRTGELFF. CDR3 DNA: TGCGCCAGCAGCTCCCCTTTTCGCACCGGGGAGCTGTTTTTT.

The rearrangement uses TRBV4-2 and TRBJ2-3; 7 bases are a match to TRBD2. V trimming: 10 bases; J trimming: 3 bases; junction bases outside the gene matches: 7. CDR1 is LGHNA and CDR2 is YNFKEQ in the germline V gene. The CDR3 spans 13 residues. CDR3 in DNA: TGTGCCATCACGACTAGCAGTACAGATACGCAGTATTTT. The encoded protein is CAITTSSTDTQYF.

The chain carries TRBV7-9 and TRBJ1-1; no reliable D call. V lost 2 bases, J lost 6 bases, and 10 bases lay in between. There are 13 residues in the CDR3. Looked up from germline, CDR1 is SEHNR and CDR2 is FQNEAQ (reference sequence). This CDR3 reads CASSLRSVAEAFF. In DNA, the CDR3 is TGTGCCAGCAGCTTACGTTCAGTGGCTGAAGCTTTCTTT.

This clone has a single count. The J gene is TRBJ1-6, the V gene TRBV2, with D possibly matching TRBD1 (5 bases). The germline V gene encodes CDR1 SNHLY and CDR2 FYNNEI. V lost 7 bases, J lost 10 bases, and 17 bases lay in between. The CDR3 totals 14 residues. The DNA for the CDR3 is TGTGCCAGCATTCGGCGCCAGGGCGGCTCACCCCTCCACTTT. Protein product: CASIRRQGGSPLHF.

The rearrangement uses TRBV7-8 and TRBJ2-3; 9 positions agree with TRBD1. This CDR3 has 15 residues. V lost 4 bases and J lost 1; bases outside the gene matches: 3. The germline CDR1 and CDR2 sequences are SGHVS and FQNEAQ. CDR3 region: CASSYRGPRTDTQYF. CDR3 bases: TGTGCCAGCAGCTACAGGGGGCCCCGCACAGATACGCAGTATTTT. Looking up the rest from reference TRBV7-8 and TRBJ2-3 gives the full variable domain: GAGVSQSPRYKVAKRGQDVALRCDPISGHVSLFWYQQALGQGPEFLTYFQNEAQLDKSGLPSDRFFAERPEGSVSTLKIQRTQQEDSAVYLCASSYRGPRTDTQYFGPGTRLTVL.

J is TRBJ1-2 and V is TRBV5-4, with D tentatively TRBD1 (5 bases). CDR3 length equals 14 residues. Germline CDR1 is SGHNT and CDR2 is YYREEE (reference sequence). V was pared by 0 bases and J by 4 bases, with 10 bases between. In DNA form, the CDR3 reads TGTGCCAGCAGCTTGGCAGGGCAAGTCTATGGCTACACCTTC. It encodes CASSLAGQVYGYTF.